The entry that follows covers one T cell receptor (beta chain) sequence. This sample was taken from a study of blood T cell repertoires in COVID-19. Trimming shortened V by 4 bases and J by 2 bases, and 11 bases separated the two germline ends. Germline CDR1 ENHRY, CDR2 SYGVKD. The CDR3 consists of 14 residues. Some clones are missing from TCRdb's copy, which holds only in-frame ones; the method was immunoSEQ multiplex PCR. The data show more than 200,000 clones, 80% to 90% seen once. The receptor comes from a woman between 50 and 59 years old with acute or convalescent COVID-19. Sequenced input: peripheral blood. J is TRBJ1-1 and V is TRBV10-3; D not resolved. CDR3 sequence (DNA): TGTGCCATCAGTGGTGGAGGGCGCAACACTGAAGCTTTCTTT. Protein: CAISGGGRNTEAFF.